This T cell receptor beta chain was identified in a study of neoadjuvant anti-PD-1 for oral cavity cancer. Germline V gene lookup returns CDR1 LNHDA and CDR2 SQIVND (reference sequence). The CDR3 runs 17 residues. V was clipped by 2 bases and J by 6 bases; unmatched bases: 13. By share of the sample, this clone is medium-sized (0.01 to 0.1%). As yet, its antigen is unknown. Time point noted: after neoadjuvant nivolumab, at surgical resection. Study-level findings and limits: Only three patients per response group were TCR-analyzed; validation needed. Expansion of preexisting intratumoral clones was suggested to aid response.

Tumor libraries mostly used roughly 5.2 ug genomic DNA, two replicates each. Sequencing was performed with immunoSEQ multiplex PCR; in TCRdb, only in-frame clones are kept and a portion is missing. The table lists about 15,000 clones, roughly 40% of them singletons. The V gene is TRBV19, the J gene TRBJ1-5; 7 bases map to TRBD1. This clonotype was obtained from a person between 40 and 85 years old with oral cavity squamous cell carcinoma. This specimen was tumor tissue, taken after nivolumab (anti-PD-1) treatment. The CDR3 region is CASSISSSGTDIQPQHF. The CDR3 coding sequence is TGTGCCAGTAGTATATCATCCTCCGGGACAGATATTCAGCCCCAGCATTTT.